These T cell receptor beta chains were read from a single sample in a study of blood T cell repertoires in COVID-19. Assay used: immunoSEQ multiplex PCR; TCRdb lists only in-frame clones, some missing. In the table there are fewer than 450,000 clones, 85% to 90% of which are singletons. Material for sequencing was peripheral blood. These receptors were obtained from a woman aged 70-85 years with COVID-19, enrolled during active disease. Both conserved end residues are part of each CDR3. The order of the fields is J gene, CDR3 length, clone size, D gene, V gene, CDR3 DNA, CDR3 protein. A D gene is named only where the DNA matches it firmly. Size is omitted from some rows. Given values are once, few, many or a class for expanded clones.

J: TRBJ2-3; length: 16; size: .; D: TRBD2; V: TRBV9; DNA: TGTGCCAGCAGCGCCGTTAGACTAGCGGGCACAGATACGCAGTATTTT; CDR3: CASSAVRLAGTDTQYF
J: TRBJ2-7; length: 13; size: few; D: TRBD2; V: TRBV7-6; DNA: TGTGCCAGCAGATCGGGAGGATCCTACGAGCAGTACTTC; CDR3: CASRSGGSYEQYF
J: TRBJ1-2; length: 11; size: .; D: .; V: TRBV19; DNA: TGTGCCAGTAGTATAGCCCAGGGCTACACCTTC; CDR3: CASSIAQGYTF
J: TRBJ1-5; length: 16; size: .; D: TRBD1; V: TRBV10-1; DNA: TGCGCCACCATTTTAGAGGACAGGGGGAGCAATCAGCCCCAGCATTTT; CDR3: CATILEDRGSNQPQHF
J: TRBJ2-5; length: 13; size: .; D: TRBD2; V: TRBV24-1; DNA: TGTGCCACCAGCGGGGGGGGTATAGAGACCCAGTACTTC; CDR3: CATSGGGIETQYF
J: TRBJ1-1; length: 13; size: .; D: .; V: TRBV7-2; DNA: TGTGCCAGCTCCCCCGCGGGGTCCGACGAAGCTTTCTTT; CDR3: CASSPAGSDEAFF
J: TRBJ2-1; length: 14; size: once; D: .; V: TRBV6-2/TRBV6-3; DNA: TGTGCCAGCAGTTACGAGGAGCAATACAATGAGCAGTTCTTC; CDR3: CASSYEEQYNEQFF
J: TRBJ2-1; length: 15; size: .; D: TRBD2; V: TRBV7-2; DNA: TGTGCCAGCAGTGGAAGCGGGGGGGGCTGGAATGAGCAGTTCTTC; CDR3: CASSGSGGGWNEQFF
J: TRBJ2-5; length: 15; size: .; D: TRBD1; V: TRBV2; DNA: TGTGCCAGCAGTGAAGACGGACAGGGCCAAGAGACCCAGTACTTC; CDR3: CASSEDGQGQETQYF
J: TRBJ2-7; length: 14; size: .; D: TRBD1; V: TRBV23-1; DNA: TGCGCCAGCAGCCGGGACAGGATGACCTACGAGCAGTACTTC; CDR3: CASSRDRMTYEQYF
J: TRBJ2-7; length: 12; size: few; D: .; V: TRBV6-5; DNA: TGTGCCAGCGGGGGGAACCAAGACGAGCAGTACTTC; CDR3: CASGGNQDEQYF
J: TRBJ2-7; length: 12; size: few; D: .; V: TRBV11-3; DNA: TGTGCCAGCAGCTTACAGGGGGGCGAGCAGTACTTC; CDR3: CASSLQGGEQYF
J: TRBJ1-2; length: 14; size: .; D: .; V: TRBV5-4; DNA: TGTGCCAGCAGCTTGGGGGGCAATAACTATGGCTACACCTTC; CDR3: CASSLGGNNYGYTF
J: TRBJ1-1; length: 14; size: .; D: TRBD1; V: TRBV6-5; DNA: TGTGCCAGCAGTATGGGACAGATTAACACTGAAGCTTTCTTT; CDR3: CASSMGQINTEAFF
J: TRBJ2-1; length: 15; size: .; D: .; V: TRBV9; DNA: TGTGCCAGCAGCGAGGGGGTTTCTTTCGGCAATGAGCAGTTCTTC; CDR3: CASSEGVSFGNEQFF
J: TRBJ2-3; length: 14; size: .; D: .; V: TRBV21-1; DNA: TGTGCCAGCGGGGTCCGGGGGAGGGCAGATACGCAGTATTTT; CDR3: CASGVRGRADTQYF
J: TRBJ2-1; length: 13; size: .; D: TRBD2; V: TRBV29-1; DNA: TGCAGCGTGGAGGGACTAGCGGGGGTCGAGCAGTTCTTC; CDR3: CSVEGLAGVEQFF
J: TRBJ1-5; length: 14; size: few; D: .; V: TRBV7-8; DNA: TGTGCCAGCAGCTTAACGGGCGCGGGACAGCCCCAGCATTTT; CDR3: CASSLTGAGQPQHF
J: TRBJ1-2; length: 13; size: .; D: TRBD1; V: TRBV19; DNA: TGTGCCAGTAGCCGACAGGGAGGCTATGGCTACACCTTC; CDR3: CASSRQGGYGYTF
J: TRBJ1-2; length: 12; size: few; D: .; V: TRBV10-3; DNA: TGTGCCATCCCTGGGGGGGAGGATGGCTACACCTTC; CDR3: CAIPGGEDGYTF
J: TRBJ1-4; length: 14; size: .; D: .; V: TRBV7-9; DNA: TGTGCCAGCGGGGGGACCGCAACTAATGAAAAACTGTTTTTT; CDR3: CASGGTATNEKLFF
J: TRBJ2-7; length: 14; size: .; D: .; V: TRBV5-6; DNA: TGTGCCAGCAGCTCCGGGACTCCATCCTACGAGCAGTACTTC; CDR3: CASSSGTPSYEQYF
J: TRBJ2-2; length: 15; size: .; D: TRBD2; V: TRBV9; DNA: TGTGCCAGCAGCCTTAGCGGGGGTTACACCGGGGAGCTGTTTTTT; CDR3: CASSLSGGYTGELFF
J: TRBJ2-2; length: 13; size: .; D: .; V: TRBV12-3/TRBV12-4; DNA: TGTGCCAGCAGTTCCCCCCGGACCGGGGAGCTGTTTTTT; CDR3: CASSSPRTGELFF
J: TRBJ2-5; length: 18; size: .; D: .; V: TRBV3-1/TRBV3-2; DNA: TGTGCCAGCAGCCAAGCGGGGGAGGACGGGTGGCCCCAGGAGACCCAGTACTTC; CDR3: CASSQAGEDGWPQETQYF
J: TRBJ2-3; length: 17; size: once; D: .; V: TRBV24-1; DNA: TGTGCCACCAGTGATTTGGGCCTCGGGCGGGCCACAGATACGCAGTATTTT; CDR3: CATSDLGLGRATDTQYF
J: TRBJ2-5; length: 16; size: .; D: .; V: TRBV1; DNA: TGCACCAGCAGCCGCGTAGCACGGGACTTACAAGAGACCCAGTACTTC; CDR3: CTSSRVARDLQETQYF
J: TRBJ1-1; length: 16; size: .; D: .; V: TRBV19; DNA: TGTGCCAGTAGATACCTCGGGGGGAGAGGAAGCACTGAAGCTTTCTTT; CDR3: CASRYLGGRGSTEAFF
J: TRBJ1-4; length: 16; size: .; D: .; V: TRBV3-1/TRBV3-2; DNA: TGTGCCAGCAGCGGCCAGCGGGGGGGCGCGAGTGAAAAACTGTTTTTT; CDR3: CASSGQRGGASEKLFF
J: TRBJ2-5; length: 14; size: .; D: .; V: TRBV5-1; DNA: TGCGCCAGCAGCTGGGCTAGGGGACAAGAGACCCAGTACTTC; CDR3: CASSWARGQETQYF
J: TRBJ1-1; length: 16; size: once; D: .; V: TRBV4-1; DNA: TGCGCCAGCAGCCAAGAAAAGGGAGGGGGGAGGACTGAAGCTTTCTTT; CDR3: CASSQEKGGGRTEAFF
J: TRBJ1-2; length: 11; size: .; D: .; V: TRBV30; DNA: TGTGCCTGGAGTGCAGCAGCGGGCTACACCTTC; CDR3: CAWSAAAGYTF
J: TRBJ2-3; length: 13; size: .; D: .; V: TRBV29-1; DNA: TGCAGCGGTGGGGGCCAAAAACCAGATACGCAGTATTTT; CDR3: CSGGGQKPDTQYF
J: TRBJ1-1; length: 14; size: .; D: .; V: TRBV28; DNA: TGTGCCAGCAGTTTTAGAGGGGAGGTCACTGAAGCTTTCTTT; CDR3: CASSFRGEVTEAFF
J: TRBJ1-1; length: 15; size: .; D: TRBD1; V: TRBV3-1/TRBV3-2; DNA: TGTGCCAGCAGCTTTGGACAGGGGACGGACACTGAAGCTTTCTTT; CDR3: CASSFGQGTDTEAFF
J: TRBJ2-1; length: 16; size: .; D: .; V: TRBV10-2; DNA: TGCGCCAGCAGCCCCTCGGTCGGAGGCTCCTACAATGAGCAGTTCTTC; CDR3: CASSPSVGGSYNEQFF
J: TRBJ1-4; length: 16; size: .; D: TRBD1; V: TRBV19; DNA: TGTGCCAGTAGTGTATCCTCCGGGACAGGATATGAAAAACTGTTTTTT; CDR3: CASSVSSGTGYEKLFF
J: TRBJ2-3; length: 18; size: .; D: TRBD2; V: TRBV7-7; DNA: TGTGCCAGCAGCCAAGGACTAGCGGGGGGGCGTGTCACAGATACGCAGTATTTT; CDR3: CASSQGLAGGRVTDTQYF
J: TRBJ1-2; length: 18; size: .; D: TRBD1; V: TRBV6-1; DNA: TGTGCCAGCAGTGAAACCTCACAGGGGGCTCTCCTTAACTATGGCTACACCTTC; CDR3: CASSETSQGALLNYGYTF
J: TRBJ2-3; length: 15; size: .; D: .; V: TRBV6-5; DNA: TGTGCCAGCAGTTACATGCTGGGGGCTGGAGATACGCAGTATTTT; CDR3: CASSYMLGAGDTQYF
J: TRBJ2-3; length: 16; size: .; D: TRBD2; V: TRBV6-5; DNA: TGTGCCAGCAGTTACGCCCAGGCGGGGGTTACAGATACGCAGTATTTT; CDR3: CASSYAQAGVTDTQYF
J: TRBJ1-2; length: 11; size: .; D: .; V: TRBV29-1; DNA: TGCAGCGTTGGTCAGAACTATGGCTACACCTTC; CDR3: CSVGQNYGYTF
J: TRBJ2-3; length: 14; size: .; D: .; V: TRBV27; DNA: TGTGCCAGCAGTTGGGCAGGGAGCACAGATACGCAGTATTTT; CDR3: CASSWAGSTDTQYF
J: TRBJ2-7; length: 14; size: .; D: TRBD2; V: TRBV30; DNA: TGTGCAGGGGCACGTCCTGGGGCGGGAGGCGGGCAGTACTTC; CDR3: CAGARPGAGGGQYF
J: TRBJ1-5; length: 15; size: .; D: .; V: TRBV5-8; DNA: TGTGCCAGCAGCCCCCGGGGGGCTTTGAATCAGCCCCAGCATTTT; CDR3: CASSPRGALNQPQHF
J: TRBJ1-5; length: 14; size: .; D: .; V: TRBV7-2; DNA: TGTGCCAGCAGGGGGGCGGGGGACAATCAGCCCCAGCATTTT; CDR3: CASRGAGDNQPQHF